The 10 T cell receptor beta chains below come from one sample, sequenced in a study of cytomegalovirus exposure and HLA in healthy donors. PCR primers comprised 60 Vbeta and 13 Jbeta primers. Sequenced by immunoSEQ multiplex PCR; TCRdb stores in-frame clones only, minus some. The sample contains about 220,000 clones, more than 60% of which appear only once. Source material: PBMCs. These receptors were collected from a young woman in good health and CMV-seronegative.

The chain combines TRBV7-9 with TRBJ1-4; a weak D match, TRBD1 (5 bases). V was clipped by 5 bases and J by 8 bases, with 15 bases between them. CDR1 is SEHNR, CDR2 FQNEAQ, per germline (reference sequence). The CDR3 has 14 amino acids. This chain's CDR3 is CASSPPGNEEKLFF. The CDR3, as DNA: TGTGCCAGCAGCCCCCCAGGGAATGAAGAAAAACTGTTTTTT.

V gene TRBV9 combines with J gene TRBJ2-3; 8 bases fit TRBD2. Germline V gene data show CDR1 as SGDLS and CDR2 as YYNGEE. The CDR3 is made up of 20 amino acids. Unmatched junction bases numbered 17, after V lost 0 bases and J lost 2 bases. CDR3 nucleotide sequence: TGTGCCAGCAGCGTAGGCGGGGGGCGCAAAGGGCGGGCCTCCACAGATACGCAGTATTTT. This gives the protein CASSVGGGRKGRASTDTQYF.

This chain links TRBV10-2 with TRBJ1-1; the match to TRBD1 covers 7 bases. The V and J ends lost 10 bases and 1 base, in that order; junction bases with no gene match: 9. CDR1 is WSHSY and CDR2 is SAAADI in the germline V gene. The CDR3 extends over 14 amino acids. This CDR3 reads CATTQTGANTEAFF. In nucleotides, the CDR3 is TGCGCCACCACCCAAACAGGGGCGAACACTGAAGCTTTCTTT.

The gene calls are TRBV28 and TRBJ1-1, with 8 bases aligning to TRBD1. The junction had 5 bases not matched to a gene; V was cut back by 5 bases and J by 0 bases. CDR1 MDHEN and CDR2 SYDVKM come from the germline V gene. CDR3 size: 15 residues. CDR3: CASSRGQALNTEAFF. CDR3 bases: TGTGCCAGCAGTCGGGGACAGGCCCTGAACACTGAAGCTTTCTTT.

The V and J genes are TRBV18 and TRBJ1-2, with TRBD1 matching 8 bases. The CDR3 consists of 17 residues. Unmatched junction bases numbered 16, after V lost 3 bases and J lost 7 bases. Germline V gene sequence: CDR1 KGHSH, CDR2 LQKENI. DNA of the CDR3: TGTGCCAGCTCACCCCAGGAAGTGCCGCGACAGGGGTCTGGCTACACCTTC. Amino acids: CASSPQEVPRQGSGYTF.

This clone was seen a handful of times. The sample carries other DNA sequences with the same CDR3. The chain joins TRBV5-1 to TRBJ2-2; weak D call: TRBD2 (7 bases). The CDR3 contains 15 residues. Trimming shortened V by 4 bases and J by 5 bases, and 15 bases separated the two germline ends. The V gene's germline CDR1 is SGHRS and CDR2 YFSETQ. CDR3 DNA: TGCGCCAGCAGCCCAGAGGGGGGGCGGACCGGGGAGCTGTTTTTT. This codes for CASSPEGGRTGELFF.

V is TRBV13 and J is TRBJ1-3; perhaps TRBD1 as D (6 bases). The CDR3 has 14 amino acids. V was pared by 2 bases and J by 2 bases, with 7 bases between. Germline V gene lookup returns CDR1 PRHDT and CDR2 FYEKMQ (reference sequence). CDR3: CASSLPGAGNTIYF. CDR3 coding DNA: TGTGCCAGCAGCTTACCAGGGGCTGGAAACACCATATATTTT.

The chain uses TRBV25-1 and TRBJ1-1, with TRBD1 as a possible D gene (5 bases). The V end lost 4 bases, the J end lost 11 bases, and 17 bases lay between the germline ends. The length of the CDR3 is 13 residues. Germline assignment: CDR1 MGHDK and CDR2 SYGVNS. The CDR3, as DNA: TGTGCCAGCAGTGTCTCCACGGACATTCAGGCTTTCTTT. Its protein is CASSVSTDIQAFF.

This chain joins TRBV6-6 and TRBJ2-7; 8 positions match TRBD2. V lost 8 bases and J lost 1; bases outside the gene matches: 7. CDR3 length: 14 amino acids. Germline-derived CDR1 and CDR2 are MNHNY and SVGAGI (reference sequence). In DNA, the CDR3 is TGTGCCAGCTTAACGGGAGGGATTTCCTACGAGCAGTACTTC. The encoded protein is CASLTGGISYEQYF.

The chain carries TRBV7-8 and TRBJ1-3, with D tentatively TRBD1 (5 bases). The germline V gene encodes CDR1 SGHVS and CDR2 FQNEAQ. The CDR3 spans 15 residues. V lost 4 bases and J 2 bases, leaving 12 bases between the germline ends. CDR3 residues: CASSSLEQAGNTIYF. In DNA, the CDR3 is TGTGCCAGCAGCTCGCTTGAACAGGCTGGAAACACCATATATTTT.